This T cell receptor (beta chain) was sequenced for a study of CD8 T cells in ankylosing spondylitis. On this clonotype: Its antigen is not identified.

Notes on the study in general: Characteristic, it appeared, of ankylosing spondylitis blood was a TCR beta motif of several highly homologous variants.

TCRdb ran MiXCR on the 5' RACE reads and lists one entry per CDR3 protein. The sample records more than 100,000 distinct CDR3 sequences, roughly a sixth being singletons. Germline values: CDR1 KGHDR, CDR2 SFDVKD. V was clipped by 4 bases and J by 2 bases, with 2 bases between them. This CDR3 is built from 12 residues. The sequence was obtained from a male donor with ankylosing spondylitis. The sample was blood, either unsorted or a sorted T cell fraction (not recorded which). The chain couples TRBV24-1 to TRBJ1-5; no reliable D call. This CDR3 reads CATSDGNQPQHF. The CDR3 DNA reads as TGTGCCACCAGTGACGGCAATCAGCCCCAGCATTTT.